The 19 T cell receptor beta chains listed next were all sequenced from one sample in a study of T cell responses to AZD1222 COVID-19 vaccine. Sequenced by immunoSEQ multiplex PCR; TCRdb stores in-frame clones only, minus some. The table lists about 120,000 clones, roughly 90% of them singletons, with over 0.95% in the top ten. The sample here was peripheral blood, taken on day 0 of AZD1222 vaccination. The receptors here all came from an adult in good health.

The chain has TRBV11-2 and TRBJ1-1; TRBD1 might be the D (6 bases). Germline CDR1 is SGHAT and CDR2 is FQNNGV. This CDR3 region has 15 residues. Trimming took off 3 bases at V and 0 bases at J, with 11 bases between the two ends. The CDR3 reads CASSFEGGVNTEAFF. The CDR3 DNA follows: TGTGCCAGCAGCTTCGAGGGGGGTGTGAACACTGAAGCTTTCTTT.

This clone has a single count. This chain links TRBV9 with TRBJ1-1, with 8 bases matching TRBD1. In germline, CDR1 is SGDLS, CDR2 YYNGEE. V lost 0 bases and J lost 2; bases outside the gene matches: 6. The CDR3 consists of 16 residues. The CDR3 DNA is TGTGCCAGCAGCGTAGGGTTGGGACAGGACAACACTGAAGCTTTCTTT. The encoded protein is CASSVGLGQDNTEAFF.

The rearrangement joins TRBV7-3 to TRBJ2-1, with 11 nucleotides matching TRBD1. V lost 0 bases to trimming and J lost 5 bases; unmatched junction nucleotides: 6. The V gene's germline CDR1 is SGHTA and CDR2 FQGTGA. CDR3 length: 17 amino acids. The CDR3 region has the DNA TGTGCCAGCAGCTTAACGAGGGGGACAGGGGGAAACAATGAGCAGTTCTTC. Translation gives CASSLTRGTGGNNEQFF.

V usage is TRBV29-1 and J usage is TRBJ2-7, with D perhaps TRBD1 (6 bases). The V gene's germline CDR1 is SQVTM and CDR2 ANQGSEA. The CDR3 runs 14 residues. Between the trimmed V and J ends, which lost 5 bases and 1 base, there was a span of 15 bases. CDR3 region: CSVSGHQSSYEQYF. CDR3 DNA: TGCAGCGTTTCGGGACACCAGTCATCCTACGAGCAGTACTTC.

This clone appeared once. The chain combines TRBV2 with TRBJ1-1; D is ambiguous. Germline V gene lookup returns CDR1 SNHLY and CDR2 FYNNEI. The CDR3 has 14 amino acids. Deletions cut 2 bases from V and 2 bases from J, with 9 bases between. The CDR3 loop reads CASSEWRANTEAFF. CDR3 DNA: TGTGCCAGCAGTGAATGGCGAGCAAACACTGAAGCTTTCTTT. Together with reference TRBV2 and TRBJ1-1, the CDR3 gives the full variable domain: EPEVTQTPSHQVTQMGQEVILRCVPISNHLYFYWYRQILGQKVEFLVSFYNNEISEKSEIFDDQFSVERPDGSNFTLKIRSTKLEDSAMYFCASSEWRANTEAFFGQGTRLTVV.

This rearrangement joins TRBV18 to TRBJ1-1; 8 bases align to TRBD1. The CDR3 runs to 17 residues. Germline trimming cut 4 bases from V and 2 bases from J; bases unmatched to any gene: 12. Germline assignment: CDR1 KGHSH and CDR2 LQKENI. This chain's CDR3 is CASSRNLKQGVNTEAFF. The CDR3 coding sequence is TGTGCCAGCTCACGGAACCTCAAACAGGGGGTTAACACTGAAGCTTTCTTT.

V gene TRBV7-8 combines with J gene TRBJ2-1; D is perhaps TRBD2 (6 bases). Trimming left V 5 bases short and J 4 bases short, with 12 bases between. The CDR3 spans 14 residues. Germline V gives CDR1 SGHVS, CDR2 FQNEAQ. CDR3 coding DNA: TGTGCCAGCAGCCGCGGGACTCAATACAATGAGCAGTTCTTC. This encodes CASSRGTQYNEQFF. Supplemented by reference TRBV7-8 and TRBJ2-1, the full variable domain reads GAGVSQSPRYKVAKRGQDVALRCDPISGHVSLFWYQQALGQGPEFLTYFQNEAQLDKSGLPSDRFFAERPEGSVSTLKIQRTQQEDSAVYLCASSRGTQYNEQFFGPGTRLTVL.

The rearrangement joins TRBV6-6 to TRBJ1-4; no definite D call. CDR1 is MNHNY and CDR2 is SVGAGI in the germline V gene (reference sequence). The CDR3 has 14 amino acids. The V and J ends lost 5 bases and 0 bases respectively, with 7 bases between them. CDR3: CASSSSATNEKLFF. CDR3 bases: TGTGCCAGCAGTAGCTCAGCAACTAATGAAAAACTGTTTTTT.

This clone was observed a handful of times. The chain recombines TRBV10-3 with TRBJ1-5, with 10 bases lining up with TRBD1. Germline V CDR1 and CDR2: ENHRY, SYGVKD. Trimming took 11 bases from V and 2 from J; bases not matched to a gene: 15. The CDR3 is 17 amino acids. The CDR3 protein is CASQPGQGVYGNQPQHF. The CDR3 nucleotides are TGTGCCTCGCAGCCCGGACAGGGGGTTTATGGCAATCAGCCCCAGCATTTT.

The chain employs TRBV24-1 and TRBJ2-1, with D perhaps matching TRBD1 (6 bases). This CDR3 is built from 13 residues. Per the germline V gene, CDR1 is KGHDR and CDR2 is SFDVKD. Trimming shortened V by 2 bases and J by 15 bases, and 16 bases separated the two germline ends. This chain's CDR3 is CATSDWDTLVLFF. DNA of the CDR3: TGTGCCACCAGTGATTGGGACACCTTGGTTTTGTTCTTC.

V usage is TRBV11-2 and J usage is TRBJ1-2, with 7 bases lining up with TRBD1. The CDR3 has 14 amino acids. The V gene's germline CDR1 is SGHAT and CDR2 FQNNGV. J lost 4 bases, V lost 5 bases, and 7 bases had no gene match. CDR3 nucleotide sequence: TGTGCCAGCAGCGGAACGACAGGGCTCTATGGCTACACCTTC. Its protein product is CASSGTTGLYGYTF.

The CDR3 DNA follows: TGTGCCAGCAGCCAAGATTGGGACACCAACAGGGGACTCACAGATACGCAGTATTTT. Translated, it gives CASSQDWDTNRGLTDTQYF. The chain couples TRBV3-1 (or the pseudogene TRBV3-2) to TRBJ2-3; a possible D gene is TRBD1 (7 bases). CDR3 size: 19 residues. The V gene lost 0 bases and the J gene lost 2 bases, with 21 bases spanning the gap. Germline V lookup: CDR1 LGHDT, CDR2 YNNKEL (reference sequence).

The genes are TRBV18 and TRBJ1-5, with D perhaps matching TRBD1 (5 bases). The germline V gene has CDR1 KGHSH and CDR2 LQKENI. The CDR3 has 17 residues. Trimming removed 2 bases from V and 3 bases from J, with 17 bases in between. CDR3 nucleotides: TGTGCCAGCTCACCAGGGGCCTCGTGGGGACCCAATCAGCCCCAGCATTTT. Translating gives CASSPGASWGPNQPQHF.

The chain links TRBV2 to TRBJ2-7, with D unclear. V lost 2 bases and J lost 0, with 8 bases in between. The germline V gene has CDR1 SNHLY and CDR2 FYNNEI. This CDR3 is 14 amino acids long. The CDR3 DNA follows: TGTGCCAGCAGTGAATTCCCAAACTCCTACGAGCAGTACTTC. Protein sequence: CASSEFPNSYEQYF.

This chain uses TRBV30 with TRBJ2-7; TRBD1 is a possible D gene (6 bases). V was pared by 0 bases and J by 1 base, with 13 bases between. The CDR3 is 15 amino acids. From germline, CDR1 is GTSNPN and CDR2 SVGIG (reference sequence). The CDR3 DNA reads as TGTGCCTGGAGTGTACCGGGGACACGGTCCTACGAGCAGTACTTC. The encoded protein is CAWSVPGTRSYEQYF.

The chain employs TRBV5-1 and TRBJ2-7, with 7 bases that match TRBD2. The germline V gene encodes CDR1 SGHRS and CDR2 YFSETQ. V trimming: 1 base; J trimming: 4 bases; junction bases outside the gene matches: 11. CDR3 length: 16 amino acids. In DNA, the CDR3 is TGCGCCAGCAGCTTGCCGGAACCGGGACTACAATACGAGCAGTACTTC. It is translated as CASSLPEPGLQYEQYF.

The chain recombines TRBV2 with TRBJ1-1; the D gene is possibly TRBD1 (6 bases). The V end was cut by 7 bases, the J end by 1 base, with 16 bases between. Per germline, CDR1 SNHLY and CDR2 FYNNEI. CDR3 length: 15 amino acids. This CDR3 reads CASNEGVWGNTEAFF. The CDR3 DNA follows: TGTGCCAGCAATGAGGGGGTATGGGGGAACACTGAAGCTTTCTTT.

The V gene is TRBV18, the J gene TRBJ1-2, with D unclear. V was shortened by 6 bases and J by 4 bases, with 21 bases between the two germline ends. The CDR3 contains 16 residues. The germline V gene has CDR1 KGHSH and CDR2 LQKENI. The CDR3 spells CASSRGKFTNPYGYTF. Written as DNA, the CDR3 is TGTGCCAGCTCCCGTGGGAAGTTCACCAACCCCTATGGCTACACCTTC.

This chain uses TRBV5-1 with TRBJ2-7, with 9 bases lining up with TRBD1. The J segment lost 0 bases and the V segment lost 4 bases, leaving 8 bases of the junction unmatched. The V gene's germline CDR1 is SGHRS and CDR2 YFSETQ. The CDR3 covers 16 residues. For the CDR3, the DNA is TGCGCCAGCAGCCGGCGACTGACAGGGGGCTCCTACGAGCAGTACTTC. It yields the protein CASSRRLTGGSYEQYF.